This is a list of T cell receptor beta chains from one sample in a study of CD8+ T cells in alopecia areata. The data were produced by immunoSEQ multiplex PCR, yet TCRdb's version contains in-frame clones alone and is incomplete. This sample yields about 14,000 clones, of which 45% to 65% are seen a single time; roughly 4% belongs to the top ten. The specimen sequenced was CD4+ Tregs sorted from blood. Receptors were obtained from a human donor with alopecia areata. Both conserved end residues are part of each CDR3. D genes are given only for firm matches.

>TRBJ1-5|.|TRBV2
CASRSTGTLSAPQHF
>TRBJ1-2|TRBD1|TRBV29-1
CSVYLGQGRGYGYTF
>TRBJ2-1|TRBD2|TRBV7-9
CASSGRLAGASIEQFF
>TRBJ2-7|TRBD1|TRBV28
CASSMRDRGREQYF
>TRBJ2-7|.|TRBV15
CATSRDLQDEQYF
>TRBJ2-7|TRBD2|TRBV4-2
CASSQAFTPLWLAESSYEQYF
>TRBJ2-2|.|TRBV11-1
CASSFDASWGAPGELFF
>TRBJ2-1|TRBD2|TRBV10-1
CASSDAGGLLNEQFF
>TRBJ2-1|TRBD2|TRBV7-9
CASSPGNPSGRAGNEQFF
>TRBJ2-5|.|TRBV4-1
CASSQAGPGQTGETQYF
>TRBJ1-2|TRBD1|TRBV6-1
CASNFVTGGNYGYTF
>TRBJ2-1|.|TRBV5-1
CASSSRGGYNEQFF
>TRBJ2-3|.|TRBV10-3
CAIATSTDTQYF
>TRBJ2-2|.|TRBV7-3
CASSLQGTGELFF
>TRBJ1-1|.|TRBV7-3
CASSSQGNTEAFF
>TRBJ1-3|.|TRBV18
CASSPPTRFSGNTIYF
>TRBJ1-4|.|TRBV11-2
CASSSGGGPMGKLFF
>TRBJ2-6|.|TRBV2
CASKTSGFSGANVLTF
>TRBJ2-3|.|TRBV6-5
CASSYSGPDTQYF
>TRBJ2-1|.|TRBV6-6
CASLKSSYNEQFF
>TRBJ1-4|TRBD1|TRBV5-1
CASSFTGGDVEKLFF
>TRBJ2-3|TRBD2|TRBV6-1
CASSELAGVSDTQYF
>TRBJ2-3|TRBD1|TRBV27
CATTHFGDRLTDTQYF
>TRBJ2-5|.|TRBV4-2
CASSPTQGETQYF
>TRBJ1-2|.|TRBV29-1
CSVEEGPNYGYTF
>TRBJ2-5|.|TRBV10-3
CAISESDSSHSQETQYF
>TRBJ2-5|TRBD1|TRBV10-3
CAISVTGGTETQYF
>TRBJ1-1|.|TRBV5-1
CASRGDRNTEAFF
>TRBJ2-3|.|TRBV6-6
CASSQWGTQYF
>TRBJ2-1|TRBD2|TRBV19
CASKRDAVSNEQFF
>TRBJ2-1|.|TRBV7-2
CASTQKRTSYNEQFF
>TRBJ2-3|TRBD2|TRBV14
CASSQLTSGSFERDTQYF